This T cell receptor (beta chain) was identified during a study of blood T cell repertoires in COVID-19. Across the whole study: The United States, Italy and Spain supplied acute and convalescent COVID-19 samples.

The CDR3 contains 14 residues. With 3 bases clipped from V and 6 bases from J, the junction kept 6 bases outside the gene matches. CDR1 is PRHDT and CDR2 is FYEKMQ in the germline V gene (reference sequence). This clone has just a few counts. In the authors' workflow: Amplification from reference gene primers served as the basis for estimated nucleated cell counts. Sequenced by immunoSEQ multiplex PCR; TCRdb stores in-frame clones only, minus some. That table is the source of V, J and clone size, and D and trimming were worked out from the DNA. The sample lists about 73,000 clones, approximately 80% occurring once.

The rearrangement links TRBV13 to TRBJ1-1; 8 bases align to TRBD1. The sequence derives from a man older than 75 with active or convalescent COVID-19. The sample taken for sequencing was peripheral blood. The DNA for the CDR3 is TGTGCCAGCAGCTTGGGCAGGGGGCTGGCTGAAGCTTTCTTT. Its translation is CASSLGRGLAEAFF.